This TCR beta chain came from a study of blood T cell repertoires in COVID-19. Looking at the study overall: Whether acute or convalescent, the COVID-19 samples came from the United States, Italy and Spain. T cells, B-cell-depleted T cells, or PBMCs supplied cDNA or gDNA.

In the original processing: Cell counts per sample came from amplifying reference gene primers. Sequencing used immunoSEQ multiplex PCR; TCRdb keeps in-frame clones, though not all of them. V and J calls plus clone size are reproduced from that table; the DNA served to infer D and trimming. The sample lists under 250,000 clones, roughly four fifths seen once, with about 4.8% in the top ten. Trimming removed 9 bases at V and 4 bases at J, with 12 bases between. This CDR3 contains 13 residues. CDR1 is KGHDR, CDR2 SFDVKD, per germline. Sequencing input: peripheral blood. This chain joins TRBV24-1 and TRBJ1-5, with D maybe TRBD1 (5 bases). The source of this sequence is a woman in her 70s with acute or convalescent COVID-19. The CDR3, as DNA: TGTGCCACCGCAGTGGGGGGTAATCAGCCCCAGCATTTT. It encodes CATAVGGNQPQHF.